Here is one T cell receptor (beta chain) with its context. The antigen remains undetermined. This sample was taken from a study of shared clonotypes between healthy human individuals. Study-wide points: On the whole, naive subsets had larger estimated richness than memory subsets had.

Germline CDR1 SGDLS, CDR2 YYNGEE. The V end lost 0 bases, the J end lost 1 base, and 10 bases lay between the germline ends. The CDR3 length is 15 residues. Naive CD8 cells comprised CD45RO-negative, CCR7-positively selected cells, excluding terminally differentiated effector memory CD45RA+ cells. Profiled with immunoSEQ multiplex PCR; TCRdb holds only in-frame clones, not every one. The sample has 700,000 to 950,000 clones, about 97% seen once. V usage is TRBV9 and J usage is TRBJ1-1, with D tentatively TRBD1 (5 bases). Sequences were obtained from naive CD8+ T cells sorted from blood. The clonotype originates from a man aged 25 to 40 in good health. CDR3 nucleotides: TGTGCCAGCAGCGTAGGGGGCGGCTGGAACACTGAAGCTTTCTTT. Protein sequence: CASSVGGGWNTEAFF.